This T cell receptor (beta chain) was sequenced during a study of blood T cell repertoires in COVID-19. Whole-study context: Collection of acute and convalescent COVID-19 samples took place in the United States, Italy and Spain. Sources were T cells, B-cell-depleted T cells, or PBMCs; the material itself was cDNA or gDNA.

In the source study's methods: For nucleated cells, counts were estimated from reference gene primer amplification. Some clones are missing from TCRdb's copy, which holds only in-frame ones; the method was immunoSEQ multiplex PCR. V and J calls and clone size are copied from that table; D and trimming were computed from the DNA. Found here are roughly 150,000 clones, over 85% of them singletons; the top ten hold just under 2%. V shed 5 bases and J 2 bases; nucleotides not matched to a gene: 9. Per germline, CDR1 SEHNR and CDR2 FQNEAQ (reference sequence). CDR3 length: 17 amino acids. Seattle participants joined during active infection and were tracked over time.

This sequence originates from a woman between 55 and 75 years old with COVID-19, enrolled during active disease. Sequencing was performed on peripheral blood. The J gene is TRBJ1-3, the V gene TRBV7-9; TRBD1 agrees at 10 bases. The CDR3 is CASSLGTGATTGNTIYF. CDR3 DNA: TGTGCCAGCAGCCTTGGGACAGGGGCGACAACTGGAAACACCATATATTTT.